This is a list of T cell receptor beta chains from one sample in a study of blood T cell repertoires in COVID-19. TCRdb's copy holds only in-frame clones and misses some; the assay was immunoSEQ multiplex PCR. The sample has approximately 300,000 clones; 65% to 85% are singletons. Sequencing was carried out using peripheral blood. Receptor source: a woman aged 45-65 years with acute or convalescent COVID-19. The CDR3 runs from the conserved cysteine through the conserved F or W. The D gene is left open where the match is weak. Not every row has a clone size; where given, it reads once, few, many or a size class.

D gene,CDR3 length,V gene,clone size,J gene,CDR3 protein,CDR3 DNA
TRBD2,17,TRBV4-2,.,TRBJ2-3,CASSQELAGVGSDTQYF,TGTGCCAGCAGCCAAGAGCTAGCGGGAGTGGGGTCAGATACGCAGTATTTT
TRBD1,15,TRBV5-8,once,TRBJ1-6,CASSGTGSDNSPLHF,TGTGCCAGCAGTGGGACAGGGAGCGATAATTCACCCCTCCACTTT
TRBD2,15,TRBV6-2/TRBV6-3,.,TRBJ2-1,CASSTGLAGYNEQFF,TGTGCCAGCAGTACTGGACTAGCGGGCTACAATGAGCAGTTCTTC
TRBD1,16,TRBV13,.,TRBJ1-1,CASSSTRQGVNTEAFF,TGTGCCAGCAGCTCAACCCGACAGGGGGTGAACACTGAAGCTTTCTTT
TRBD1,17,TRBV19,.,TRBJ1-6,CASSIGQGASWNSPLHF,TGTGCCAGTAGTATTGGCCAGGGGGCTTCCTGGAATTCACCCCTCCACTTT
.,16,TRBV18,.,TRBJ2-3,CASSPLNDSPTDTQYF,TGTGCCAGCTCACCGTTAAATGACAGTCCCACAGATACGCAGTATTTT
.,15,TRBV9,.,TRBJ1-4,CASSVGGGWNEKLFF,TGTGCCAGCAGCGTAGGAGGGGGATGGAATGAAAAACTGTTTTTT
.,13,TRBV5-4,.,TRBJ2-5,CASSFSGQETQYF,TGTGCCAGCAGCTTCAGCGGGCAAGAGACCCAGTACTTC
TRBD1,15,TRBV10-1,.,TRBJ1-5,CASSAGQGGNQPQHF,TGCGCCAGCAGTGCGGGACAGGGCGGCAATCAGCCCCAGCATTTT
.,14,TRBV19,.,TRBJ1-2,CASSFAGSGYGYTF,TGTGCCAGTAGCTTCGCAGGGAGCGGGTATGGCTACACCTTC
.,13,TRBV2,.,TRBJ1-1,CASSDRENTEAFF,TGTGCCAGCAGTGACAGGGAGAACACTGAAGCTTTCTTT
.,14,TRBV2,.,TRBJ1-6,CASSEMTADSPLHF,TGTGCCAGCAGTGAAATGACAGCCGATTCACCCCTCCACTTT
TRBD1,15,TRBV5-4,.,TRBJ1-6,CASTSEGQGNKPLHF,TGTGCCAGCACCTCGGAAGGACAGGGGAATAAACCCCTCCACTTT
.,13,TRBV30,.,TRBJ1-5,CACGRAASQPQHF,TGTGCCTGTGGGAGAGCCGCGTCTCAGCCCCAGCATTTT
TRBD1,15,TRBV5-1,.,TRBJ2-7,CASSLPTGDTDEQYF,TGCGCCAGCAGCTTACCCACAGGGGATACGGACGAGCAGTACTTC
.,12,TRBV4-2,.,TRBJ2-5,CASSRLAETQYF,TGTGCCAGCAGCCGTCTAGCGGAGACCCAGTACTTC
.,11,TRBV12-3/TRBV12-4,.,TRBJ1-3,CASRSGNTIYF,TGTGCCAGTCGCTCTGGAAACACCATATATTTT